Here is one TCR beta chain with its context. Germline CDR1 reads SGHNT; CDR2 reads YYREEE (reference sequence). CDR3 length equals 15 residues. Trimming took off 0 bases at V and 6 bases at J, with 15 bases between the two ends. The data were produced by immunoSEQ multiplex PCR, yet TCRdb's version contains in-frame clones alone and is incomplete. The table includes around 140,000 clones, about 88% detected once. This sample is part of a study of radiation and T cells in renal cell carcinoma. Documented time point: blood 4 weeks post-SBRT, at nephrectomy. The sample's treatment: 15 Gy SBRT to primary tumor, nephrectomy 4 weeks later.

The V gene is TRBV5-4, the J gene TRBJ1-2; D is uncertain. The input for sequencing was blood, taken from a patient whose treatment included radiotherapy and nephrectomy. The TCR comes from a woman in her fifties or sixties with renal cell carcinoma. The CDR3 sequence is CASSLVQDRGDGYTF. CDR3 coding DNA: TGTGCCAGCAGCTTGGTCCAGGACCGAGGTGATGGCTACACCTTC.